What follows are 22 T cell receptor beta chains derived from one specimen sequenced in a study of blood T cell repertoires in COVID-19. The table came from immunoSEQ multiplex PCR; TCRdb's copy has only in-frame clones and leaves some out. The table records 70,000 or so clones, about 90% of them present only once. Input material: peripheral blood. These receptors all come from a man aged 40-49 years with COVID-19, enrolled during active disease.

The chain is built from TRBV19 and TRBJ1-5; TRBD1 matches at 11 bases. The germline CDR1 and CDR2 sequences are LNHDA and SQIVND (reference sequence). J was trimmed by 7 bases and V by 6 bases; bases with no gene match: 8. CDR3 length equals 15 residues. The CDR3 sequence: CASRGTGGTGQPQHF. The CDR3 bases are TGTGCCAGTAGAGGGACAGGGGGGACGGGCCAGCCCCAGCATTTT.

There are a few counts of this clone. The genes are TRBV7-3 and TRBJ2-1; 7 nucleotides agree with TRBD2. From germline, CDR1 is SGHTA and CDR2 FQGTGA. This CDR3 contains 13 residues. Germline trimming cut 10 bases from V and 9 bases from J; bases unmatched to any gene: 12. DNA for the CDR3: TGTGCCACCGCCTCGGGGGGTACAAGTGAGCAGTTCTTC. It translates to CATASGGTSEQFF.

This clone was counted between two and nine times. The chain uses TRBV7-9 and TRBJ2-5; D uncertain. The germline V and J ends were trimmed by 7 bases and 3 bases, with 12 bases remaining between them. This CDR3 is 13 amino acids long. Germline V CDR1 and CDR2: SEHNR, FQNEAQ (reference sequence). CDR3 DNA: TGTGCCAGCACCCTGGAGCCCGAAGAGACCCAGTACTTC. It codes for CASTLEPEETQYF.

The gene calls are TRBV5-1 and TRBJ1-1; D gene unclear. Germline loops: CDR1 SGHRS, CDR2 YFSETQ. This CDR3 is 14 amino acids long. The ends were cut back, 1 base at V and 6 bases at J, with 13 bases in the middle. The CDR3 coding sequence is TGCGCCAGCAGCTTGACTGCGGGAATCCCTGAAGCTTTCTTT. Translated: CASSLTAGIPEAFF.

The CDR3 loop is CASSDLGQGRTDTQYF. CDR3 DNA sequence: TGTGCCAGTAGTGATTTGGGGCAGGGGCGCACAGATACGCAGTATTTT. The chain is built from TRBV19 and TRBJ2-3; tentatively, D is TRBD1 (6 bases). The V end was cut by 5 bases, the J end by 1 base, with 16 bases between. CDR1 and CDR2 from the germline V gene are LNHDA and SQIVND (reference sequence). The CDR3 contains 16 residues.

The chain has TRBV6-5 and TRBJ2-2; D perhaps matches TRBD2 (5 bases). Germline V gene sequence: CDR1 MNHEY, CDR2 SVGAGI. Trimming left V 4 bases short and J 0 bases short, with 6 bases between. The CDR3 is made up of 14 amino acids. The CDR3 reads CASSSGTNTGELFF. The CDR3 DNA sequence: TGTGCCAGCAGTTCGGGGACGAACACCGGGGAGCTGTTTTTT.

This clone occurred once. The V gene is TRBV5-6, the J gene TRBJ2-5; tentatively, D is TRBD1 (6 bases). The CDR3 runs to 16 residues. Germline-derived CDR1 and CDR2 are SGHDT and YYEEEE. Trimming took 7 bases from V and 2 from J, leaving 21 bases between them. The CDR3 coding sequence is TGTGCCAGCGTACAATTGGGACACCATGGGCAAGAGACCCAGTACTTC. Protein product: CASVQLGHHGQETQYF.

The rearrangement links TRBV29-1 to TRBJ1-2; a possible D gene is TRBD1 (6 bases). Germline loops: CDR1 SQVTM, CDR2 ANQGSEA. The ends were cut back, 5 bases at V and 2 bases at J, with 6 bases in the middle. CDR3 size: 11 residues. The CDR3 reads CSVQGNYGYTF. In nucleotides, the CDR3 is TGCAGCGTTCAGGGGAACTATGGCTACACCTTC.

V gene TRBV18 combines with J gene TRBJ2-5; TRBD1 agrees at 9 bases. Germline V gives CDR1 KGHSH, CDR2 LQKENI. CDR3 length: 15 amino acids. J gave up 2 bases and V 3 bases, and 4 bases lay outside the gene matches. The CDR3 sequence: CASSPNRGPQETQYF. Here the CDR3 DNA reads TGTGCCAGCTCACCGAACAGGGGGCCACAAGAGACCCAGTACTTC. Using reference TRBV18 and TRBJ2-5 for the parts outside the CDR3, the full variable domain is NAGVMQNPRHLVRRRGQEARLRCSPMKGHSHVYWYRQLPEEGLKFMVYLQKENIIDESGMPKERFSAEFPKEGPSILRIQQVVRGDSAAYFCASSPNRGPQETQYFGPGTRLLVL.

V is TRBV10-3 and J is TRBJ2-3, with TRBD1 matching 8 bases. The trim removed 0 bases at V and 4 bases at J, leaving 6 bases unmatched. The CDR3 has 16 residues. Germline CDR1 reads ENHRY; CDR2 reads SYGVKD. The CDR3 DNA follows: TGTGCCATCAGTGAGTCGAGGACAGGGTCCTCAGATACGCAGTATTTT. Translation: CAISESRTGSSDTQYF.

The genes are TRBV20-1 and TRBJ1-2, with 7 bases fitting TRBD1. In germline, CDR1 is DFQATT, CDR2 SNEGSKA (reference sequence). This CDR3 comprises 13 residues. J was trimmed by 6 bases and V by 3 bases; bases with no gene match: 7. The CDR3: CSASLGGGHGYTF. In DNA form, the CDR3 reads TGCAGTGCTAGTCTAGGGGGCGGTCATGGCTACACCTTC.

The chain carries TRBV5-5 and TRBJ1-2, with D tentatively TRBD1 (6 bases). V was pared by 4 bases and J by 5 bases, with 15 bases between. Germline V gene lookup returns CDR1 SGHKS and CDR2 YYEKEE (reference sequence). The CDR3 runs 14 residues. The CDR3 nucleotides are TGTGCCAGCAGCGTTTATGGGGGCGATTATGGCTACACCTTC. Translating it yields CASSVYGGDYGYTF.

J is TRBJ1-6 and V is TRBV5-1; 7 positions agree with TRBD1. This CDR3 is 16 amino acids long. CDR1 SGHRS and CDR2 YFSETQ come from the germline V gene. Losses at the gene ends were 3 bases for V and 5 bases for J; bases not matched to a gene: 8. CDR3 bases: TGCGCCAGCAGCTCTACCCCGGGACAGAATAATTCACCCCTCCACTTT. Translated: CASSSTPGQNNSPLHF. Variable domain in full (rest from reference TRBV5-1 and TRBJ1-6): KAGVTQTPRYLIKTRGQQVTLSCSPISGHRSVSWYQQTPGQGLQFLFEYFSETQRNKGNFPGRFSGRQFSNSRSEMNVSTLELGDSALYLCASSSTPGQNNSPLHFGNGTRLTVT.

The V call is TRBV30, the J call TRBJ1-1, with TRBD1 as a possible D gene (5 bases). The germline gives CDR1 GTSNPN, CDR2 SVGIG (reference sequence). This CDR3 region has 14 residues. V lost 5 bases and J lost 5, with 18 bases in between. The CDR3 protein is CAWERGGLGTEAFF. CDR3 bases: TGTGCCTGGGAGCGCGGGGGGTTGGGAACTGAAGCTTTCTTT. Combining the CDR3 with reference TRBV30 and TRBJ1-1 gives the whole variable domain SQTIHQWPATLVQPVGSPLSLECTVEGTSNPNLYWYRQAAGRGLQLLFYSVGIGQISSEVPQNLSASRPQDRQFILSSKKLLLSDSGFYLCAWERGGLGTEAFFGQGTRLTVV.

The chain recombines TRBV20-1 with TRBJ1-5, with a possible D match to TRBD1 (6 bases). Germline V gene sequence: CDR1 DFQATT, CDR2 SNEGSKA (reference sequence). This CDR3 region has 15 residues. V was trimmed by 3 bases and J by 1 base, leaving 13 bases between them. The CDR3 loop is CSASQGTGSNQPQHF. Written as DNA, the CDR3 is TGCAGTGCTAGTCAGGGGACGGGGAGCAATCAGCCCCAGCATTTT.

The chain is built from TRBV9 and TRBJ2-1; 8 nucleotides agree with TRBD1. CDR3 length equals 15 residues. Germline assignment: CDR1 SGDLS and CDR2 YYNGEE. V lost 1 base to trimming and J lost 1 base; unmatched junction nucleotides: 1. CDR3 loop: CASSVTGGSYNEQFF. DNA of the CDR3: TGTGCCAGCAGCGTAACAGGGGGGTCCTACAATGAGCAGTTCTTC.

This chain links TRBV10-2 with TRBJ1-5; 9 bases match TRBD1. Germline V CDR1 and CDR2: WSHSY, SAAADI. The CDR3 length is 13 residues. Losses at the gene ends were 5 bases for V and 6 bases for J; bases not matched to a gene: 2. This CDR3 is CASSRQGGQPQHF. In DNA form, the CDR3 reads TGCGCCAGCAGTAGACAGGGGGGTCAGCCCCAGCATTTT.

The rearrangement joins TRBV28 to TRBJ1-1, with a weak D call TRBD1 (5 bases). The V gene lost 5 bases and the J gene lost 10 bases, with 17 bases spanning the gap. CDR1 is MDHEN, CDR2 SYDVKM, per germline. The CDR3 covers 13 residues. CDR3 DNA: TGTGCCAGCAGTCTCGCCGGTCGGGGGGGAGCTTTCTTT. Encoded protein: CASSLAGRGGAFF.

The genes are TRBV5-1 and TRBJ2-2; 10 bases line up with TRBD2. Germline V gene sequence: CDR1 SGHRS, CDR2 YFSETQ. The CDR3 loop spans 19 amino acids. V was pared by 0 bases and J by 1 base, with 9 bases of the junction left unmatched. The CDR3 loop reads CASSLEPSGGLGNTGELFF. The CDR3 DNA follows: TGCGCCAGCAGCTTGGAGCCTAGCGGGGGCCTTGGGAACACCGGGGAGCTGTTTTTT.

The chain has TRBV11-2 and TRBJ2-1, with 8 bases identical to TRBD1. The J segment lost 4 bases and the V segment lost 4 bases, leaving 6 bases of the junction unmatched. This CDR3 is built from 15 residues. Germline CDR1 SGHAT, CDR2 FQNNGV. CDR3 protein: CASSSGQAVYNEQFF. As DNA, the CDR3 is TGTGCCAGCAGCTCGGGACAGGCCGTATACAATGAGCAGTTCTTC.

V usage is TRBV10-3 and J usage is TRBJ1-4; 8 bases agree with TRBD1. CDR3 size: 14 residues. After removal of 5 bases from V and 8 bases from J, the junction contained 7 bases not matched to a gene. The V gene's germline CDR1 is ENHRY and CDR2 SYGVKD. Here the CDR3 reads CAISSDRDYEKLFF. The CDR3 DNA sequence: TGTGCCATCAGTTCGGACAGGGATTACGAAAAACTGTTTTTT.

This clone was detected once. This chain connects TRBV5-1 to TRBJ1-6; 8 positions match TRBD1. CDR1 is SGHRS, CDR2 YFSETQ, per germline. V gave up 4 bases and J gave up 9 bases; unmatched junction bases: 18. The CDR3 runs 18 residues. CDR3 residues: CASSLIPGQGSYSSPLHF. The CDR3 DNA sequence: TGCGCCAGCAGCCTTATTCCAGGACAGGGCTCCTACTCTTCACCCCTCCACTTT.